This T cell receptor beta chain was sequenced during a study of T cell responses to AZD1222 COVID-19 vaccine. Study results and caveats: The repertoires were collected only after the peak T cell response. A reported finding is that nearly half of spike-specific TCRs target unmutated variant regions. Seropositivity was recorded at baseline in only 6 or 7 AZD1222 recipients. There were vaccine-associated CD4 TCRs across spike, dominant at 160-218 and 743-854.

J gave up 7 bases and V 5 bases, and 10 bases lay outside the gene matches. The CDR3 loop spans 14 amino acids. Germline CDR1 is MNHEY and CDR2 is SVGEGT. About this clone itself: Its antigen remains unidentified.

Profiling relied on immunoSEQ multiplex PCR, and the TCRdb table lists in-frame clones only, not all of them. Of 75,000 to 90,000 clones listed, roughly nine tenths are singletons. Sequences were derived from peripheral blood, sampled on day 0 of AZD1222 vaccination. The chain recombines TRBV6-2 or TRBV6-3 with TRBJ1-1, with 7 bases fitting TRBD1. This sequence was found in an adult in good health. The CDR3 coding sequence is TGTGCCAGCAGTAGCCCGACAGGGAGGGGTGAAGCTTTCTTT. Its translation: CASSSPTGRGEAFF.